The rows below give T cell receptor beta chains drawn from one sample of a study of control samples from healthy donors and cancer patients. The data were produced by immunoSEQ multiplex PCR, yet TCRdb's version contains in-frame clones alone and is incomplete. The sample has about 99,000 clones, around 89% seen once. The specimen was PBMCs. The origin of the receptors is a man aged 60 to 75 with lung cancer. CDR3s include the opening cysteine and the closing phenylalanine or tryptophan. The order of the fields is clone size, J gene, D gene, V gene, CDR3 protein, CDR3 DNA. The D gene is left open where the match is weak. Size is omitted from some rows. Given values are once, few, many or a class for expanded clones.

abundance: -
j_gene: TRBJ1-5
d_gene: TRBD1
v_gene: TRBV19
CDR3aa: CASNSDRVNNQPQHF
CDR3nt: TGTGCCAGTAACTCGGACAGGGTGAACAATCAGCCCCAGCATTTT

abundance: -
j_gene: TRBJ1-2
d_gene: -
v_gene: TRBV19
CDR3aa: CASRGQKGRGYTF
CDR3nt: TGTGCCAGTAGAGGTCAGAAGGGTCGGGGCTACACCTTC

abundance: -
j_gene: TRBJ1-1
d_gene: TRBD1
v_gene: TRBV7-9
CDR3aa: CASSRQGITEAFF
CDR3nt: TGTGCCAGCAGCCGACAGGGGATCACTGAAGCTTTCTTT

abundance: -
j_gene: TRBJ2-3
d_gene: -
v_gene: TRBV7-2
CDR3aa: CASSLQSLATDTQYF
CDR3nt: TGTGCCAGCAGCTTACAGAGCCTTGCCACAGATACGCAGTATTTT

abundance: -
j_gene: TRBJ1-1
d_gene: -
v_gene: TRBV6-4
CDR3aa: CASSDAGKTEAFF
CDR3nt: TGTGCCAGCAGTGACGCGGGTAAAACTGAAGCTTTCTTT

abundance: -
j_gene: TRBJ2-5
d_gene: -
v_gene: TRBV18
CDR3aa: CASSPIQGGSEETQYF
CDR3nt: TGTGCCAGCTCACCGATACAGGGGGGGTCAGAAGAGACCCAGTACTTC

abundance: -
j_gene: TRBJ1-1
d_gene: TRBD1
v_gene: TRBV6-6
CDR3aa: CASRGQGLDTEAFF
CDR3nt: TGTGCCAGCAGGGGACAGGGGTTGGACACTGAAGCTTTCTTT

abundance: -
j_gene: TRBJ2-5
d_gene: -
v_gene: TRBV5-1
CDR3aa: CASSLGTVQETQYF
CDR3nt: TGCGCCAGCAGCTTGGGGACAGTTCAAGAGACCCAGTACTTC

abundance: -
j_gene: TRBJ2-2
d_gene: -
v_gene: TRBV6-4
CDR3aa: CASSDDPVQDTGELFF
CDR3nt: TGTGCCAGCAGTGACGACCCCGTACAGGACACCGGGGAGCTGTTTTTT

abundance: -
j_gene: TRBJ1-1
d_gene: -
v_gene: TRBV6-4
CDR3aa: CASSDSGKRAFF
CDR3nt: TGTGCCAGCAGTGACTCGGGCAAACGCGCTTTCTTT

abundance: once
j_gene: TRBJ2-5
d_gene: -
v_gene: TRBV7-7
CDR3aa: CASSPMGGGGETQYF
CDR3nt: TGTGCCAGCAGCCCTATGGGAGGGGGCGGGGAGACCCAGTACTTC

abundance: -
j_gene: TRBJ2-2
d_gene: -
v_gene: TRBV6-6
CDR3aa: CASSYQGPHTGELFF
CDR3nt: TGTGCCAGCAGTTACCAGGGCCCGCACACCGGGGAGCTGTTTTTT

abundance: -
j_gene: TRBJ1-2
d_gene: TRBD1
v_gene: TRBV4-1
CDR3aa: CASSQAGTVSGYTF
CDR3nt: TGCGCCAGCAGCCAGGCCGGGACAGTAAGCGGCTACACCTTC

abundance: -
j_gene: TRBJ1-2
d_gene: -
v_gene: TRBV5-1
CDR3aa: CASSLSSGNYGYTF
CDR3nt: TGCGCCAGCAGCTTGTCCTCAGGCAACTATGGCTACACCTTC

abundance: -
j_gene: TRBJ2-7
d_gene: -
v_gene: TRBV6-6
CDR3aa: CASSYGRGRLDEQYF
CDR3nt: TGTGCCAGCAGTTACGGACGGGGAAGGTTAGACGAGCAGTACTTC

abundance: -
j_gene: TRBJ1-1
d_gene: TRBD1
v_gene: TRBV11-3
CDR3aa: CASSPKGQGNTEAFF
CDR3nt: TGTGCCAGCAGCCCCAAAGGACAGGGGAACACTGAAGCTTTCTTT

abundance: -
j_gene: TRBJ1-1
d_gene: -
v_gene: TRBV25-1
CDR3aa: CASIDRLNTEAFF
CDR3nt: TGTGCCAGCATCGACAGGCTGAACACTGAAGCTTTCTTT

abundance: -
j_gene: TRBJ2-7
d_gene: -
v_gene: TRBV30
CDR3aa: CAWSVLPSYEQYF
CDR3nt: TGTGCCTGGAGTGTATTACCTAGCTACGAGCAGTACTTC

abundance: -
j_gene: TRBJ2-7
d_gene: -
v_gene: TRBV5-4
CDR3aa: CASSKPGRFLYEQYF
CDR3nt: TGTGCCAGCAGCAAGCCAGGGCGGTTTCTATACGAGCAGTACTTC

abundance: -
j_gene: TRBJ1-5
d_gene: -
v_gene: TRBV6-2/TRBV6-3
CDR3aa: CASSRETYQPQHF
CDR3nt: TGTGCCAGCAGTCGAGAGACTTACCAGCCCCAGCATTTT

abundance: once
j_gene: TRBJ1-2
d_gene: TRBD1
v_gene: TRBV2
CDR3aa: CASRGDRINYGYTF
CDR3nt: TGTGCCAGCAGGGGGGACAGGATTAACTATGGCTACACCTTC

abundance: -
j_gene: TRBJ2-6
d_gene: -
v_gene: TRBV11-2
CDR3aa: CASSPQDSGANVLTF
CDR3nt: TGTGCCAGCAGCCCCCAAGATTCTGGGGCCAACGTCCTGACTTTC

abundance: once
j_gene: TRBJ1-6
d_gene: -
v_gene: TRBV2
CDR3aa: CASSEGLNSPLHF
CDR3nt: TGTGCCAGCAGTGAAGGACTGAATTCACCCCTCCACTTT

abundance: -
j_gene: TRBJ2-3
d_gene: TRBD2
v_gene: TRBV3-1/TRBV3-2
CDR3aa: CASSLLAGGTDTQYF
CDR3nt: TGTGCCAGCAGCCTTTTAGCGGGGGGCACAGATACGCAGTATTTT

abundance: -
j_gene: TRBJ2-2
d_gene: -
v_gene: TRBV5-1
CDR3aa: CASSLVVSGELFF
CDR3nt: TGCGCCAGCAGCTTGGTAGTGTCCGGGGAGCTGTTTTTT

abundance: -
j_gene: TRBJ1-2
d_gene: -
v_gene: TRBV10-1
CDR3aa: CASWVLLLPHYGYTF
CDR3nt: TGCGCCAGCTGGGTGCTTCTCTTACCCCACTATGGCTACACCTTC

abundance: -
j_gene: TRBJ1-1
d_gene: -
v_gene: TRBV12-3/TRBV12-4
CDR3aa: CASSRTVVAEAFF
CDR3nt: TGTGCCAGCAGTAGAACAGTAGTAGCTGAAGCTTTCTTT

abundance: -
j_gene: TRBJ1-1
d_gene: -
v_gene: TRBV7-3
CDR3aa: CASSLTVTKNTEAFF
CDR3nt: TGTGCCAGCAGCTTAACCGTGACAAAGAACACTGAAGCTTTCTTT

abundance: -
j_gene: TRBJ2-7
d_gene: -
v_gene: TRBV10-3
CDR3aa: CAISDRGAYEQYF
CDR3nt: TGTGCCATCAGTGACAGGGGCGCCTACGAGCAGTACTTC

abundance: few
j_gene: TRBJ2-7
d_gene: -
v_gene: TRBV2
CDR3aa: CASKGDGGEQYF
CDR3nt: TGTGCCAGCAAGGGGGACGGCGGGGAGCAGTACTTC

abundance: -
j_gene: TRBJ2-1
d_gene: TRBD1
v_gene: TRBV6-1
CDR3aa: CASSERTGRTYNEQFF
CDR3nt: TGTGCCAGCAGTGAGAGGACAGGAAGAACCTACAATGAGCAGTTCTTC

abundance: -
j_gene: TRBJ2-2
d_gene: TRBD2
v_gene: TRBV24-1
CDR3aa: CATSDPRTSGGELFF
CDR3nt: TGTGCCACCAGTGATCCCCGGACTAGCGGGGGGGAGCTGTTTTTT

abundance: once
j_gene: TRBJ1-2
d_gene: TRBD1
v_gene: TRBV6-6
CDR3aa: CASSLDRDYGYTF
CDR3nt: TGTGCCAGCAGCTTGGACAGGGACTATGGCTACACCTTC

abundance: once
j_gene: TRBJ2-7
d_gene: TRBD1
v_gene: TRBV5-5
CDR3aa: CASSLEQGSSYEQYF
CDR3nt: TGTGCCAGCAGCTTGGAACAGGGGAGCTCCTACGAGCAGTACTTC

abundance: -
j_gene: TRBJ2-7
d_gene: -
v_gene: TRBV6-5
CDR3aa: CASSLIQGPRGEQYF
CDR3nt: TGTGCCAGCAGCCTTATCCAGGGCCCCCGCGGAGAGCAGTACTTC

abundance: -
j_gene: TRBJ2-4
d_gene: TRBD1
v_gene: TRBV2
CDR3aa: CASRRQGEAKNIQYF
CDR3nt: TGTGCCAGCAGGAGGCAGGGGGAGGCCAAAAACATTCAGTACTTC

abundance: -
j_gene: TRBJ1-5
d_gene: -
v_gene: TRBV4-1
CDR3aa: CASSGTPLADQPQHF
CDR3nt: TGCGCCAGCAGCGGGACACCCCTTGCGGATCAGCCCCAGCATTTT

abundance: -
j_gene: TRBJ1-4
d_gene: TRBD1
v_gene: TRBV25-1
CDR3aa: CASSGTGANEKLFF
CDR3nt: TGTGCCAGCAGTGGGACAGGGGCTAATGAAAAACTGTTTTTT

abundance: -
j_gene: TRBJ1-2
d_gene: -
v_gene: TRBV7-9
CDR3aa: CASSPRWGTNYGYTF
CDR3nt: TGTGCCAGCAGCCCAAGGTGGGGAACCAACTATGGCTACACCTTC

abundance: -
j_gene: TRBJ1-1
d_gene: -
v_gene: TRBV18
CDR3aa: CASSLINRNPNTEAFF
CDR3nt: TGTGCCAGCTCACTGATAAACAGGAACCCTAACACTGAAGCTTTCTTT

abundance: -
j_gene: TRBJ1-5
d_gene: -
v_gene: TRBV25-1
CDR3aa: CASSDDRGSGGNQPQHF
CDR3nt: TGTGCCAGCAGTGACGATAGGGGGAGTGGTGGCAATCAGCCCCAGCATTTT

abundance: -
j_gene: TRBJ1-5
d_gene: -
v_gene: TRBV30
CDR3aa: CAWSPRQVYSNQPQHF
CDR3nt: TGTGCCTGGAGCCCAAGACAGGTCTATAGCAATCAGCCCCAGCATTTT